These 13 T cell receptor beta chains originate from one sample sequenced in a study of CD8 T cells in Susac syndrome. With random hexamers, reverse transcription was performed on roughly 0.45 to 1 ug of RNA. TCRdb reanalysed the immunoSEQ multiplex PCR reads using MiXCR and keeps one entry per CDR3 protein. Here the sample spans a few hundred thousand distinct CDR3 sequences, under 95% being singletons. The material sequenced was CD4+ T cells from PBMCs. The receptors here all came from a human donor with multiple sclerosis.

This chain joins TRBV20-1 and TRBJ2-5; unclear D gene. Germline V gives CDR1 DFQATT, CDR2 SNEGSKA (reference sequence). The V end lost 3 bases, the J end lost 2 bases, and 16 bases lay between the germline ends. The CDR3 loop spans 15 amino acids. The CDR3 is CSASIQPNRQETQYF. Here the CDR3 DNA reads TGCAGTGCTAGTATCCAGCCGAACCGTCAAGAGACCCAGTACTTC.

The chain joins TRBV7-2 to TRBJ2-3; 14 nucleotides agree with TRBD2. The germline gives CDR1 SGHTA, CDR2 FQGNSA. V lost 5 bases to trimming and J lost 2 bases; unmatched junction nucleotides: 6. The CDR3 loop spans 17 amino acids. This chain's CDR3 is CASSPGLAGVNTDTQYF. In nucleotides, the CDR3 is TGTGCCAGCAGCCCGGGACTAGCGGGGGTGAACACAGATACGCAGTATTTT.

The chain carries TRBV5-1 and TRBJ1-2; the match to TRBD1 covers 7 bases. With 0 bases clipped from V and 8 bases from J, the junction kept 10 bases outside the gene matches. CDR1 is SGHRS and CDR2 is YFSETQ in the germline V gene. The CDR3 is 15 residues long. CDR3 amino acids: CASSLEGGPTKGYTF. CDR3 sequence (DNA): TGCGCCAGCAGCTTGGAAGGGGGCCCCACCAAAGGCTACACCTTC.

The chain links TRBV20-1 to TRBJ2-4; no clear D. Germline V gene data show CDR1 as DFQATT and CDR2 as SNEGSKA (reference sequence). V lost 1 base and J 0 bases, leaving 7 bases between the germline ends. The CDR3 spans 14 residues. CDR3 in DNA: TGCAGTGCTAGAGGCCCGGTAGCCAAAAACATTCAGTACTTC. Protein sequence: CSARGPVAKNIQYF.

The sample holds a few counts of this clonotype. The chain couples TRBV12-3 or TRBV12-4 to TRBJ1-1; D perhaps matches TRBD1 (5 bases). This CDR3 is built from 11 residues. Between the trimmed V and J ends, which lost 9 bases and 5 bases, there was a span of 10 bases. CDR3 sequence: CASSGYTEAFF. The DNA of the CDR3 is TGTGCCAGTTCAGGGTATACTGAAGCTTTCTTT.

The rearrangement links TRBV19 to TRBJ1-1; D gene ambiguous. From germline, CDR1 is LNHDA and CDR2 SQIVND (reference sequence). This CDR3 spans 13 amino acids. The V end was cut by 3 bases, the J end by 11 bases, with 16 bases between. The CDR3 is CASSITPSGRAFF. The CDR3 DNA reads as TGTGCCAGTAGTATTACACCTTCTGGCAGGGCTTTCTTT.

The genes are TRBV7-9 and TRBJ2-1, with D tentatively TRBD2 (5 bases). This CDR3 is 14 amino acids long. The V end was cut by 1 base, the J end by 6 bases, with 10 bases between. Germline CDR1 is SEHNR and CDR2 is FQNEAQ (reference sequence). CDR3: CASSLVGESNEQFF. The CDR3, as DNA: TGTGCCAGCAGCTTAGTGGGAGAGAGCAATGAGCAGTTCTTC.

The V gene is TRBV5-1, the J gene TRBJ2-5, with 10 bases that match TRBD2. This CDR3 region has 17 residues. CDR1 and CDR2 (germline): SGHRS, YFSETQ. V shed 2 bases and J 4 bases; nucleotides not matched to a gene: 11. CDR3 sequence (DNA): TGCGCCAGCAGCTTAAGCGGGAGGGCCTCCCTGCTAGAGACCCAGTACTTC. This gives the protein CASSLSGRASLLETQYF.

This chain joins TRBV4-3 and TRBJ1-6; 8 bases match TRBD1. Germline assignment: CDR1 LGHNA and CDR2 YSLEER. J was trimmed by 8 bases and V by 3 bases; bases with no gene match: 6. The CDR3 has 15 amino acids. The CDR3 DNA follows: TGCGCCAGCAGCCACCTTACAGGGGGTGATTCACCCCTCCACTTT. It yields the protein CASSHLTGGDSPLHF.

V and J are TRBV14 and TRBJ1-3; D may be TRBD1 (6 bases). This CDR3 has 15 amino acids. V was pared by 4 bases and J by 0 bases, with 10 bases between. Germline-derived CDR1 and CDR2 are SGHDN and FVKESK. CDR3 loop: CASSPTGSSGNTIYF. CDR3 sequence (DNA): TGTGCCAGCAGCCCGACAGGTTCCTCTGGAAACACCATATATTTT.

The gene calls are TRBV11-3 and TRBJ1-1, with 8 bases identical to TRBD1. There are 15 residues in the CDR3. With V trimmed by 5 bases and J by 4 bases, 9 bases remained unmatched. Germline values: CDR1 SGHNT, CDR2 YENEEA. For the CDR3, the DNA is TGTGCCAGCAGCACACGACAGGGGCAAGGCACTGAAGCTTTCTTT. It specifies CASSTRQGQGTEAFF.

The chain links TRBV7-2 to TRBJ2-2; 7 bases match TRBD1. V shed 6 bases and J 6 bases; nucleotides not matched to a gene: 7. The CDR3 length is 14 residues. From germline, CDR1 is SGHTA and CDR2 FQGNSA. CDR3 nucleotide sequence: TGTGCCAGCAGTCCTCAGGGGGTCGCCGGGGAGCTGTTTTTT. Encoded protein: CASSPQGVAGELFF.

The chain is built from TRBV20-1 and TRBJ2-1; 8 nucleotides agree with TRBD2. The CDR3 length is 15 residues. Trimming took 3 bases from V and 4 from J; bases not matched to a gene: 8. Germline loops: CDR1 DFQATT, CDR2 SNEGSKA (reference sequence). CDR3 DNA: TGCAGTGCTAGCTTTGCCGGGACTAGATACAATGAGCAGTTCTTC. It yields the protein CSASFAGTRYNEQFF.